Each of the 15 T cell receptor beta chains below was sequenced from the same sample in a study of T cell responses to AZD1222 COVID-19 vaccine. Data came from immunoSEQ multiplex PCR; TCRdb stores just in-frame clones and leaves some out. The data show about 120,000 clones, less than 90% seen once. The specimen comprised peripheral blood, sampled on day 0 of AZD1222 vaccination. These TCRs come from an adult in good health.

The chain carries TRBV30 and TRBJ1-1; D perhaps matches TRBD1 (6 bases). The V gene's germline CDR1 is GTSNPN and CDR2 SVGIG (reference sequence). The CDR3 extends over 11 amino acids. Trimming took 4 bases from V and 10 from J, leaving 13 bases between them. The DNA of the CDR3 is TGTGCCTGGAATCGTGGGGGGCGAGCTTTCTTT. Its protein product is CAWNRGGRAFF.

CDR3 sequence: CASSYSAGDTQPQHF. The CDR3 DNA reads as TGTGCCAGCAGTTACTCAGCAGGGGATACTCAGCCCCAGCATTTT. The chain is built from TRBV6-5 and TRBJ1-5; D possibly corresponds to TRBD1 (6 bases). The germline V gene has CDR1 MNHEY and CDR2 SVGAGI. Trimming took 0 bases from V and 6 from J, leaving 12 bases between them. The CDR3 is made up of 15 amino acids.

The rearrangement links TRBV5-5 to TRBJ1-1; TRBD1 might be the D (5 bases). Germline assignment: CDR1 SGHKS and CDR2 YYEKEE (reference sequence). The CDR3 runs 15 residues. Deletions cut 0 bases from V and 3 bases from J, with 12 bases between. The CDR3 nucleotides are TGTGCCAGCAGCTTGGCAGGGTTTGGGCACACTGAAGCTTTCTTT. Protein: CASSLAGFGHTEAFF.

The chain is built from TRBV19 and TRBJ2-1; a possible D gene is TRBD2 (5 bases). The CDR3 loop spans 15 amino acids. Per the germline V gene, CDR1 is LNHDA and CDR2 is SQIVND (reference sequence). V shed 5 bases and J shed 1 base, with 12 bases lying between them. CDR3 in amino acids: CASSASRGSYNEQFF. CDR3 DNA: TGTGCCAGTAGTGCCTCTAGAGGGTCCTACAATGAGCAGTTCTTC.

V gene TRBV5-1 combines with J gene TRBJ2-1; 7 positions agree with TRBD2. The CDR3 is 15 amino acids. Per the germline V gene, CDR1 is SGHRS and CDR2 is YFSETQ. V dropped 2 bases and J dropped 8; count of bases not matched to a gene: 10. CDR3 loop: CASSFQRAGVDEQFF. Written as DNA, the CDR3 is TGCGCCAGCAGCTTTCAGCGGGCGGGGGTAGATGAGCAGTTCTTC.

CDR3 sequence (DNA): TGTGCCAGCAGCTCAGTTGGGGTGGAGGCTTTCTTT. Its protein product is CASSSVGVEAFF. This chain links TRBV28 with TRBJ1-1; D gene uncertain. There are 12 residues in the CDR3. Trimming took off 6 bases at V and 11 bases at J, with 16 bases between the two ends. The germline CDR1 and CDR2 sequences are MDHEN and SYDVKM.

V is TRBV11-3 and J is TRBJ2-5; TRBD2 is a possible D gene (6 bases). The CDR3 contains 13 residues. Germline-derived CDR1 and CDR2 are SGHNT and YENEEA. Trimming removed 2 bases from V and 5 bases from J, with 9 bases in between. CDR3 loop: CASSLSGVETQYF. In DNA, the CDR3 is TGTGCCAGCAGCTTATCGGGAGTTGAGACCCAGTACTTC.

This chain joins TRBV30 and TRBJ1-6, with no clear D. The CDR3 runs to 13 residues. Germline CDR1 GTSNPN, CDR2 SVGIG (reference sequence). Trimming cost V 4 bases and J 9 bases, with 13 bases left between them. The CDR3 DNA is TGTGCCTGGAATGAGTGGGAACTTTCACCCCTCCACTTT. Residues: CAWNEWELSPLHF.

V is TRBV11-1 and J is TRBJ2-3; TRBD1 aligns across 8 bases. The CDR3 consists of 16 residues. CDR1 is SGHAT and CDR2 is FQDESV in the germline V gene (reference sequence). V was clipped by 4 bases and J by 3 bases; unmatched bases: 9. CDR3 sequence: CASSSRTGPETDTQYF. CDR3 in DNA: TGTGCCAGCAGCTCAAGGACAGGGCCCGAGACAGATACGCAGTATTTT.

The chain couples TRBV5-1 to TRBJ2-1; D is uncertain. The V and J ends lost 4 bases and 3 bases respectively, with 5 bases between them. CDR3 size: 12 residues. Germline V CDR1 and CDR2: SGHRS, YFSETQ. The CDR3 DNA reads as TGCGCCAGCAGCCCCAACTACAATGAGCAGTTCTTC. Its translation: CASSPNYNEQFF. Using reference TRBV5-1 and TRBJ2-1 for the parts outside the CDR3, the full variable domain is KAGVTQTPRYLIKTRGQQVTLSCSPISGHRSVSWYQQTPGQGLQFLFEYFSETQRNKGNFPGRFSGRQFSNSRSEMNVSTLELGDSALYLCASSPNYNEQFFGPGTRLTVL.

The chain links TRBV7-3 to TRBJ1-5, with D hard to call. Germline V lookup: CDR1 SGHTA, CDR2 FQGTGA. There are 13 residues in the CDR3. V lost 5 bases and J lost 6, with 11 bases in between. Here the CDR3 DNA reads TGTGCCAGCAGCCCGGGTGTGGGTCAGCCCCAGCATTTT. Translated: CASSPGVGQPQHF.

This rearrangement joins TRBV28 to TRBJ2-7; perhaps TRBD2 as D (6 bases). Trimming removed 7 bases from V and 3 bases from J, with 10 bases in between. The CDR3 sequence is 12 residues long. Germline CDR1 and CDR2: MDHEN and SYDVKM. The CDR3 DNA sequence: TGTGCCAGCAAGGAGGGGCGCTACGAGCAGTACTTC. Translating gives CASKEGRYEQYF.

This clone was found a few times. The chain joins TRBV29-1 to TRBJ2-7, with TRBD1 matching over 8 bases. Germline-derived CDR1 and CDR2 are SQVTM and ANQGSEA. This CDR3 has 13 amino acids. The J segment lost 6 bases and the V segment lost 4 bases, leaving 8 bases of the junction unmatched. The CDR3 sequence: CSVGIGQGFEQYF. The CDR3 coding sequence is TGCAGCGTTGGGATTGGACAGGGCTTCGAGCAGTACTTC.

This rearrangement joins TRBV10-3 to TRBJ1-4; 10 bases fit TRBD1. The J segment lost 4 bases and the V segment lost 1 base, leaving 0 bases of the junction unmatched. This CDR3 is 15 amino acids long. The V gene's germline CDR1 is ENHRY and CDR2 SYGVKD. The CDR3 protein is CAISEWTGGNEKLFF. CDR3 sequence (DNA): TGTGCCATCAGTGAGTGGACAGGGGGTAATGAAAAACTGTTTTTT.

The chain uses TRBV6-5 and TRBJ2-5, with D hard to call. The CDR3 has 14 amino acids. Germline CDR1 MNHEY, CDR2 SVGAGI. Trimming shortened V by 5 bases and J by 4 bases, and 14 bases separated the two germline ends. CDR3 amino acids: CASSQWTQAETQYF. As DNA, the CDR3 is TGTGCCAGCAGTCAATGGACCCAAGCAGAGACCCAGTACTTC.